Reported below is one T cell receptor (beta chain). Antigen unknown. The sample is drawn from a study of identifying expanded T cells in peripheral blood. Healthy donors had no documented immune events, such as infections, while sampled. V lost 2 bases and J 4 bases, leaving 5 bases between the germline ends. Germline CDR1 and CDR2: SGHNT and YYREEE (reference sequence). The CDR3 sequence is 12 residues long. TCRdb's table, derived via immunoSEQ multiplex PCR, lists solely in-frame clones and lacks some. The repertoire consists of about 130,000 clones, with 70% to 90% occurring once and the leading ten covering 7% to 10%. The study, taken as a whole, reports: Clone count variance between two-week samples rose with total template count. Over approximately two and four weeks, about 17 and 20 clones changed, versus roughly 1.1 between replicates.

The origin of this receptor is a person aged 18 to 70 in good health. This chain connects TRBV5-4 to TRBJ2-3; D not certain. Sample: blood. The CDR3 region has the DNA TGTGCCAGCAGCTTTTATGCAGATACGCAGTATTTT. Amino acids: CASSFYADTQYF.